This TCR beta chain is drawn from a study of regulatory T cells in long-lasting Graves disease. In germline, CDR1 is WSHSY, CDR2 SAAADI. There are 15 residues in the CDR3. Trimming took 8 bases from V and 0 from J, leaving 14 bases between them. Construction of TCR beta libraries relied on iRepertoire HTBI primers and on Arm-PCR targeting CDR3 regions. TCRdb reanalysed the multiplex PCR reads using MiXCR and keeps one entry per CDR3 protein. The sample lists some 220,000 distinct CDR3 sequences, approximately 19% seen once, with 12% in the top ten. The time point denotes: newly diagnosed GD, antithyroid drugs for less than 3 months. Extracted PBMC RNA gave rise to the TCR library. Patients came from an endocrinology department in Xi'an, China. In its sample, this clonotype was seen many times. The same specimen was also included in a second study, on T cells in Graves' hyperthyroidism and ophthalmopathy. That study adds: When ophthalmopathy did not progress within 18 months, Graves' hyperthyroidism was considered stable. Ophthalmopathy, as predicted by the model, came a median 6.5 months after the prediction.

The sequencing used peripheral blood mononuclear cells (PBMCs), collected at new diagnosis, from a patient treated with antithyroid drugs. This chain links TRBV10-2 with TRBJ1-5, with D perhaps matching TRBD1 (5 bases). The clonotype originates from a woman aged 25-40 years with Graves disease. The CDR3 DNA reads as TGCGCCAGCGGGGACTCACCGGCTAGCAATCAGCCCCAGCATTTT. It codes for CASGDSPASNQPQHF.